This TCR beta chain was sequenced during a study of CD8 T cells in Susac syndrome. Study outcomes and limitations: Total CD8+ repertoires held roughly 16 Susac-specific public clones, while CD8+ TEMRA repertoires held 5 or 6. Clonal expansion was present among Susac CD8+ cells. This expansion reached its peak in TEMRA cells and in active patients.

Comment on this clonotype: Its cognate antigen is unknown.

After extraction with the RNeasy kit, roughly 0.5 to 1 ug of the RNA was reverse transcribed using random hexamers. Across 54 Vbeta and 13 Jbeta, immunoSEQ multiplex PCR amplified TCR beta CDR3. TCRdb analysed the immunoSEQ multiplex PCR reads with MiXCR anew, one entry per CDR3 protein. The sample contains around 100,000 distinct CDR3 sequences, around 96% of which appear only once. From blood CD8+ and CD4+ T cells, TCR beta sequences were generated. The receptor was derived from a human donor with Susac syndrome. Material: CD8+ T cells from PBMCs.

The CDR3 DNA reads TGCAGCGTTGAAGGCGTGGGAGGGCCTGGAGAGACCCAGTACTTC. Protein: CSVEGVGGPGETQYF. The chain recombines TRBV29-1 with TRBJ2-5, with 7 nucleotides matching TRBD2. V lost 1 base, J lost 4 bases, and 9 bases stayed unmatched. CDR1 is SQVTM and CDR2 is ANQGSEA in the germline V gene. CDR3 length: 15 residues.